A selection of T cell receptor beta chains follows, all from one sample in a study of PD-1 blockade in mismatch repair-deficient tumors. TCRdb's table, derived via immunoSEQ multiplex PCR, lists solely in-frame clones and lacks some. The sample has more than 85,000 clones; 82% are singletons. The material sequenced was peripheral blood, taken roughly eight months after starting pembrolizumab. The source of these receptors is an adult with mismatch repair-deficient cancer. Both conserved end residues are part of each CDR3. The D gene is left open where the match is weak. Not every row has a clone size; where given, it reads once, few, many or a size class.

d_gene,abundance,v_gene,j_gene,CDR3nt,CDR3aa
-,-,TRBV27,TRBJ1-4,TGTGCCAGCAGTTTAACCAACGGACCAAATGAAAAACTGTTTTTT,CASSLTNGPNEKLFF
-,-,TRBV21-1,TRBJ2-1,TGTGCCAGCAGTTTGACGGGAGCAAATTATGAGCAGTTCTTC,CASSLTGANYEQFF
-,-,TRBV4-1,TRBJ2-7,TGCGCCAGCAGCCAAAAGGGAGGTAGGGGGGACCGATTTTCCTACGAGCAGTACTTC,CASSQKGGRGDRFSYEQYF
-,-,TRBV6-5,TRBJ2-1,TGTGCCAGCAGTTACTCGGCCGAAGGTGAGCAGTTCTTC,CASSYSAEGEQFF
TRBD1,-,TRBV30,TRBJ2-5,TGTGCCTGGAGTGAACAGGGGTTGGAGACCCAGTACTTC,CAWSEQGLETQYF
-,once,TRBV5-4,TRBJ2-1,TGTGCCAGCAGCCGCGATCGCGGTGAGCAGTTCTTC,CASSRDRGEQFF
TRBD1,-,TRBV19,TRBJ2-3,TGTGCCAGTAGTATCCCCGACAGGGGGCAATCAGATACGCAGTATTTT,CASSIPDRGQSDTQYF
-,once,TRBV5-1,TRBJ2-5,TGCGCCAGCAGCTCCATTCGGATGGCGGGTACAGAGACCCAGTACTTC,CASSSIRMAGTETQYF
-,-,TRBV9,TRBJ2-6,TGTGCCAGCAGCGCCCCCACAGGGTCTGGGGCCAACGTCCTGACTTTC,CASSAPTGSGANVLTF
TRBD1,few,TRBV27,TRBJ1-2,TGTGCCAGCAGTTTATCGGCCAGGGGGCACGGCTACACCTTC,CASSLSARGHGYTF
TRBD1,-,TRBV7-9,TRBJ2-7,TGTGCCAGCAGCGAAGGGACAGGGAATTACGAGCAGTACTTC,CASSEGTGNYEQYF
TRBD1,-,TRBV5-4,TRBJ1-1,TGTGCCAGCAGCCTCCCAGGGACAGCGGCTATGAACACTGAAGCTTTCTTT,CASSLPGTAAMNTEAFF
TRBD2,-,TRBV2,TRBJ2-7,TGTGCCAGCAGTGGAGAAGCGGGAGTCCACGAGCAGTACTTC,CASSGEAGVHEQYF
TRBD2,-,TRBV9,TRBJ2-7,TGTGCCAGCAGCGGAGCGGGGGAGGGGGGTGCCTTCTACGAGCAGTACTTC,CASSGAGEGGAFYEQYF
-,once,TRBV12-2,TRBJ2-3,TGTGCCAGCAGCTCGACACCAGACCGCACAGATACGCAGTATTTT,CASSSTPDRTDTQYF
TRBD2,-,TRBV11-3,TRBJ2-1,TGTGCCAGCAGCTTATCAAGCGGGAGCTCCTACAATGAGCAGTTCTTC,CASSLSSGSSYNEQFF
-,-,TRBV11-3,TRBJ1-2,TGTGCCAGCAGCCGAGGTATCGACTATGGCTACACCTTC,CASSRGIDYGYTF
-,once,TRBV6-1,TRBJ2-2,TGTGCCAGCAAGAGTTTGGGGGGCGACACCGGGGAGCTGTTTTTT,CASKSLGGDTGELFF